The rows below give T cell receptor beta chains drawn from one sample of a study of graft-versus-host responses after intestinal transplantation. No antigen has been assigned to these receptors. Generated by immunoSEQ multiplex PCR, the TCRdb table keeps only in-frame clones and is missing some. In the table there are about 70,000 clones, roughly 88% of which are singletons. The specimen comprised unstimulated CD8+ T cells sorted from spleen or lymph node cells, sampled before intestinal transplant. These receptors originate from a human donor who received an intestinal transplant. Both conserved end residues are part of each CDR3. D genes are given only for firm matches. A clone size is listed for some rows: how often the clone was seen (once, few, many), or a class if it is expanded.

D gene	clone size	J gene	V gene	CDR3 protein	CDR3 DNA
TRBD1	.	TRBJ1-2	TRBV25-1	CASSELGQGNSYTF	TGTGCCAGCAGTGAACTGGGACAGGGGAATAGCTACACCTTC
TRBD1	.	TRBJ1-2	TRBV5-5	CASSLWQGASYGYTF	TGTGCCAGCAGCTTGTGGCAGGGGGCTAGCTATGGCTACACCTTC
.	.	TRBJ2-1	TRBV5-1	CASNPSGSNNEQFF	TGCGCCAGCAATCCCAGCGGCTCAAACAATGAGCAGTTCTTC
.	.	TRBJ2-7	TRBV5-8	CASSSLTRLSDFHEQYF	TGTGCCAGCAGCTCCTTGACTCGACTCTCGGACTTCCACGAGCAGTACTTC
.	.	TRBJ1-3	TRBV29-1	CSVRSAGNTIYF	TGCAGCGTTCGGTCCGCTGGAAACACCATATATTTT
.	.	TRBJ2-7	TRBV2	CASSGAQRDTYEQYF	TGTGCCAGCAGTGGGGCGCAGAGAGATACCTACGAGCAGTACTTC
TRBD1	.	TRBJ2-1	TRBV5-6	CASSLGQGAFNEQFF	TGTGCCAGCAGCTTGGGGCAGGGGGCCTTCAATGAGCAGTTCTTC
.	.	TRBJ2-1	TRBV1	CTSSQGGVLSYNEQFF	TGCACCAGCAGCCAAGGGGGGGTCCTCTCCTACAATGAGCAGTTCTTC
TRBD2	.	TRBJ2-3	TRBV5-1	CASSLAGLAGGPRDTQYF	TGCGCCAGCAGCTTGGCCGGTCTAGCGGGGGGGCCCCGGGATACGCAGTATTTT
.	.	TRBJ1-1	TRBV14	CASSQVAPVNTEAFF	TGTGCCAGCAGCCAAGTTGCGCCGGTGAACACTGAAGCTTTCTTT
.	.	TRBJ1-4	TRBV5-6	CASSFGSNEKLFF	TGTGCCAGCAGCTTTGGCAGTAATGAAAAACTGTTTTTT
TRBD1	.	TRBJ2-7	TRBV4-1	CASSQTGTGAYEQYF	TGCGCCAGCAGCCAAACCGGGACAGGGGCCTACGAGCAGTACTTC
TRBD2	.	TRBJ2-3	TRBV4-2	CASSRGGDTQYF	TGTGCCAGCAGCCGGGGGGGGGATACGCAGTATTTT
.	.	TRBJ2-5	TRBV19	CASRVGALGGETQYF	TGTGCCAGTAGGGTGGGGGCTCTAGGTGGAGAGACCCAGTACTTC
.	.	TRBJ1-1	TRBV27	CASSLPAGEAFF	TGTGCCAGCAGTCTCCCCGCAGGAGAAGCTTTCTTT
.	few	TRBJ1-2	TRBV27	CASSLTPPGPANYGYTF	TGTGCCAGCAGTTTAACCCCCCCAGGGCCCGCTAACTATGGCTACACCTTC
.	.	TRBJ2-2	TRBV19	CASSQFQGAGELFF	TGTGCCAGTAGTCAGTTCCAGGGCGCCGGGGAGCTGTTTTTT
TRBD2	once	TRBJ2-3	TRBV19	CASSIGSGGADTQYF	TGTGCCAGTAGTATTGGTAGCGGGGGCGCAGATACGCAGTATTTT
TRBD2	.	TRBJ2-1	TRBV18	CASSPPPGGDNEQFF	TGTGCCAGCTCACCGCCCCCCGGGGGGGACAATGAGCAGTTCTTC
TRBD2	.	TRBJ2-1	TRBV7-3	CASSPVPGGRNEQFF	TGTGCCAGCAGCCCCGTTCCGGGGGGGCGCAATGAGCAGTTCTTC
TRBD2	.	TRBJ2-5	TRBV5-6	CASSLGGGTQETQYF	TGTGCCAGCAGCTTGGGCGGGGGGACCCAAGAGACCCAGTACTTC
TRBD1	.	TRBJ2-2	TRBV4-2	CASSQDHHSGTGVVGELFF	TGTGCCAGCAGCCAAGACCACCACTCCGGGACAGGGGTGGTCGGGGAGCTGTTTTTT
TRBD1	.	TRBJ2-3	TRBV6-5	CASSYSGQGTDTQYF	TGTGCCAGCAGTTACTCGGGACAGGGCACAGATACGCAGTATTTT
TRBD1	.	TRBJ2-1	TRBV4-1	CASSQPGQGIYNEQFF	TGCGCCAGCAGCCAACCGGGACAGGGGATCTACAATGAGCAGTTCTTC
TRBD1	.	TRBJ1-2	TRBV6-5	CASSYQTGHGYTF	TGTGCCAGCAGTTACCAGACAGGGCATGGCTACACCTTC
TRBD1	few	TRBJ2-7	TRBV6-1	CASSESGGPYEQYF	TGTGCCAGCAGTGAGTCAGGGGGCCCCTACGAGCAGTACTTC
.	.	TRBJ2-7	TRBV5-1	CASSDIDSIYEQYF	TGCGCCAGCAGCGACATTGACAGCATCTACGAGCAGTACTTC
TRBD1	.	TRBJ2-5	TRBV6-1	CASSDTPGQSQETQYF	TGTGCCAGCAGTGACACACCGGGACAGAGCCAAGAGACCCAGTACTTC
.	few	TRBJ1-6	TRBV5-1	CASSLASVGSPLHF	TGCGCCAGCAGCTTGGCCTCGGTGGGCTCACCCCTCCACTTT
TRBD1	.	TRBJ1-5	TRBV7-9	CASSLVGTGDQPQHF	TGTGCCAGCAGCTTAGTAGGGACAGGGGACCAGCCCCAGCATTTT
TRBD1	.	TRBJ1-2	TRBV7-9	CASTLGDSNGYTF	TGTGCCAGCACCCTAGGGGACAGTAATGGCTACACCTTC
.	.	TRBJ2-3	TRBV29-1	CSAPPGKPSTDTQYF	TGCAGCGCTCCCCCGGGGAAGCCTAGCACAGATACGCAGTATTTT